These 14 T cell receptor beta chains were sequenced from one sample in a study of CD8 T cells in ankylosing spondylitis. In TCRdb, the 5' RACE reads were re-called with MiXCR into one record per CDR3 protein. The sample includes about 360,000 distinct CDR3 sequences, 20% seen only once; the top ten take about an eighth. The sample taken for sequencing was blood, either unsorted or a sorted T cell fraction (not recorded which). These receptors were obtained from a male donor with ankylosing spondylitis or in good health (not recorded which).

This clonotype showed up just a few times. The gene calls are TRBV7-9 and TRBJ2-1; tentative D call: TRBD1 (5 bases). Germline V gene data show CDR1 as SEHNR and CDR2 as FQNEAQ (reference sequence). The CDR3 totals 15 residues. V was cut by 2 bases and J by 5 bases, with 13 bases left in between. The CDR3 reads CASSLSGLLDNEQFF. CDR3 nucleotides: TGTGCCAGCAGCTTATCAGGGTTGCTAGACAATGAGCAGTTCTTC.

This clonotype came up a few times. This chain links TRBV29-1 with TRBJ1-2; no clear D gene. The CDR3 consists of 15 residues. V lost 0 bases and J 7 bases, leaving 18 bases between the germline ends. Germline CDR1 SQVTM, CDR2 ANQGSEA. CDR3 sequence reads: CSVEDLPPGVPGYTF. CDR3 nucleotide sequence: TGCAGCGTTGAAGATTTGCCACCGGGAGTACCTGGCTACACCTTC.

This clonotype was seen more than once but under ten times. The J gene is TRBJ2-7, the V gene TRBV5-1; D ambiguous. Germline-derived CDR1 and CDR2 are SGHRS and YFSETQ. The CDR3 has 14 residues. V was clipped by 0 bases and J by 0 bases, with 7 bases between them. The DNA of the CDR3 is TGCGCCAGCAGCTTGGAGCTCAGCTCCTACGAGCAGTACTTC. Residues: CASSLELSSYEQYF.

This clonotype was recorded a few times. The chain employs TRBV21-1 and TRBJ2-7; the table's D call of TRBD1 was not tested on the DNA. TRBV21-1 represents a pseudogene. The length of the CDR3 is 15 residues. The CDR3 reads CASSKRGRVIHEQYF. Here the CDR3 DNA reads TGTGCCAGCAGCAAAAGGGGCAGGGTTATACACGAGCAGTACTTC.

This clonotype was found a few times. V usage is TRBV7-9 and J usage is TRBJ1-4; D might be TRBD1 (5 bases). The V end lost 5 bases, the J end lost 6 bases, and 13 bases lay between the germline ends. This CDR3 spans 14 amino acids. Germline lookup yields CDR1 SEHNR and CDR2 FQNEAQ (reference sequence). The CDR3 here is CASSRQSQDEKLFF. CDR3 in DNA: TGTGCCAGCAGCAGACAGTCCCAGGATGAAAAACTGTTTTTT.

The rearrangement links TRBV7-2 to TRBJ2-1, with a weak D call TRBD1 (6 bases). The length of the CDR3 is 14 residues. V was pared by 4 bases and J by 6 bases, with 13 bases between. Germline CDR1 and CDR2: SGHTA and FQGNSA. The CDR3 sequence is CASSSFVGANEQFF. The CDR3 DNA sequence: TGTGCCAGCAGCTCCTTCGTGGGGGCCAATGAGCAGTTCTTC.

This clonotype was picked up many times. This chain joins TRBV12-3 or TRBV12-4 and TRBJ1-1, with a weak D call TRBD1 (5 bases). The CDR3 covers 12 residues. V gave up 10 bases and J gave up 2 bases, with 11 bases separating them. CDR3 in DNA: TGTGCCACCACAGGACCTAACACTGAAGCTTTCTTT. Translated: CATTGPNTEAFF.

CDR3 bases: TGTGCCAGCTCACCAAGGGGGGGAGCGAACACTGAAGCTTTCTTT. Translated, it gives CASSPRGGANTEAFF. The chain has TRBV18 and TRBJ1-1, with D tentatively TRBD1 (6 bases). CDR1 and CDR2 (germline): KGHSH, LQKENI. CDR3 length: 15 residues. V lost 2 bases, J lost 1 base, and 11 bases lay in between. Using reference TRBV18 and TRBJ1-1 for the parts outside the CDR3, the full variable domain is NAGVMQNPRHLVRRRGQEARLRCSPMKGHSHVYWYRQLPEEGLKFMVYLQKENIIDESGMPKERFSAEFPKEGPSILRIQQVVRGDSAAYFCASSPRGGANTEAFFGQGTRLTVV.

The chain combines TRBV11-2 with TRBJ2-7; no clear D. Trimming took 1 base from V and 6 from J, leaving 13 bases between them. This CDR3 spans 14 amino acids. Germline V gives CDR1 SGHAT, CDR2 FQNNGV. CDR3 nucleotide sequence: TGTGCCAGCAGCTTAGGGGGTTCTCTACTCGAGCAGTACTTC. This sequence encodes CASSLGGSLLEQYF.

The rearrangement uses TRBV10-3 and TRBJ1-5; D is uncertain. Germline V gives CDR1 ENHRY, CDR2 SYGVKD. With 4 bases removed from V and 4 bases from J, the gap between germline ends came to 8 bases. This CDR3 is 13 amino acids long. The CDR3 is CAISGQANQPQHF. DNA of the CDR3: TGTGCCATCAGTGGCCAGGCAAATCAGCCCCAGCATTTT.

The gene calls are TRBV3-1 and TRBJ2-7; D gene ambiguous. In germline, CDR1 is LGHDT, CDR2 YNNKEL (reference sequence). Trimming removed 6 bases from V and 4 bases from J, with 13 bases in between. The CDR3 covers 13 residues. CDR3 DNA sequence: TGTGCCAGCAGGCCCTTGGGTGGATACGAGCAGTACTTC. Its protein is CASRPLGGYEQYF.

The J gene is TRBJ2-5, the V gene TRBV19; no reliable D call. The CDR3 has 14 amino acids. The germline V gene encodes CDR1 LNHDA and CDR2 SQIVND (reference sequence). The V end was cut by 1 base, the J end by 1 base, with 7 bases between. The CDR3 region is CASSIGVLQETQYF. In DNA, the CDR3 is TGTGCCAGTAGTATAGGAGTCCTCCAAGAGACCCAGTACTTC.

V usage is TRBV7-9 and J usage is TRBJ2-5; 7 bases line up with TRBD1. Germline V CDR1 and CDR2: SEHNR, FQNEAQ (reference sequence). The J segment lost 4 bases and the V segment lost 2 bases, leaving 4 bases of the junction unmatched. The CDR3 extends over 14 amino acids. Written as DNA, the CDR3 is TGTGCCAGCAGCTTAAGAGACAGGGCAGAGACCCAGTACTTC. Protein sequence: CASSLRDRAETQYF.

This clonotype was counted only a few times. The rearrangement uses TRBV4-2 and TRBJ2-1; D remains unclear. The CDR3 is made up of 14 amino acids. Germline V gives CDR1 LGHNA, CDR2 YNFKEQ. Trimming removed 1 base from V and 5 bases from J, with 9 bases in between. The DNA for the CDR3 is TGTGCCAGCAGCCAAGTCGGCAACCACAATGAGCAGTTCTTC. This gives the protein CASSQVGNHNEQFF.